The source of this T cell receptor beta chain is a study of cytomegalovirus exposure and HLA in healthy donors. Researchers ran the PCR with 60 Vbeta and 13 Jbeta primers. Repertoires were generated with immunoSEQ multiplex PCR, while TCRdb's copy carries only in-frame clones and drops some. The data hold 90,000 to 120,000 clones, with roughly 87% observed a single time. Germline values: CDR1 SGHRS, CDR2 YFSETQ. The CDR3 has 18 amino acids. The V gene end was trimmed by 3 bases and the J gene end by 1 base; junction bases not matched to a gene: 12. The V gene is TRBV5-1, the J gene TRBJ2-2, with 7 bases matching TRBD1. The TCR comes from a man aged 25 to 40 in good health and CMV-seropositive. The sample consisted of PBMCs. The CDR3 DNA reads as TGCGCCAGCAGCTCCAACAGGGGCCTCCTCGAGAACACCGGGGAGCTGTTTTTT. This gives the protein CASSSNRGLLENTGELFF.